What follows are 28 T cell receptor beta chains derived from one specimen sequenced in a study of identifying expanded T cells in peripheral blood (dated by TCRdb to between 2017 and 2020). Libraries were made using the immunoSEQ multiplex PCR assay. The source is immuneACCESS, and TCRdb retained only in-frame sequences with V and J called. Part of the clones is not carried over; for the studies checked, unresolved V genes explain less than half of this, and the remainder is unexplained. Here the sample has about 100,000 clones; about 86% occur a single time. Around 6% of the sample is taken by the ten largest. Sequenced input: blood. These receptor sequences come from a person between 18 and 69 years old in good health.

The chain uses TRBV7-9 and TRBJ1-2, with D tentatively TRBD1 (6 bases). Germline CDR1 is SEHNR and CDR2 is FQNEAQ (reference sequence). This CDR3 comprises 18 residues. The V gene lost 6 bases and the J gene lost 2 bases, with 25 bases spanning the gap. In DNA, the CDR3 is TGTGCCAGCAGGGCAACCGAACGAACCGGGACAACGAACTATGGCTACACCTTC. This sequence encodes CASRATERTGTTNYGYTF.

The V gene is TRBV7-9, the J gene TRBJ1-1; 8 nucleotides align to TRBD1. Germline trimming cut 5 bases from V and 2 bases from J; bases unmatched to any gene: 4. In germline, CDR1 is SEHNR, CDR2 FQNEAQ (reference sequence). The CDR3 loop spans 14 amino acids. CDR3 region: CASSLTGGNTEAFF. The CDR3 coding sequence is TGTGCCAGCAGCCTAACAGGGGGAAACACTGAAGCTTTCTTT.

This chain links TRBV10-3 with TRBJ2-7; perhaps TRBD1 as D (5 bases). Germline V lookup: CDR1 ENHRY, CDR2 SYGVKD. The length of the CDR3 is 13 residues. V was shortened by 3 bases and J by 5 bases, with 11 bases between the two germline ends. CDR3 sequence reads: CAISDRARDEQYF. The CDR3 nucleotides read TGTGCCATCAGTGACAGGGCCCGGGACGAGCAGTACTTC.

This chain links TRBV7-2 with TRBJ1-5, with D uncertain. Trimming pared 0 bases from V and 7 bases from J, leaving 7 bases between. Per germline, CDR1 SGHTA and CDR2 FQGNSA. The CDR3 length is 13 residues. CDR3: CASSLAERQPQHF. The DNA of the CDR3 is TGTGCCAGCAGCTTAGCGGAAAGACAGCCCCAGCATTTT.

V usage is TRBV7-7 and J usage is TRBJ1-2; weak D call: TRBD1 (5 bases). CDR3 length equals 14 residues. Germline lookup yields CDR1 SSHAT and CDR2 FNYEAQ (reference sequence). Trimming removed 1 base at V and 6 bases at J, with 12 bases between. The CDR3 sequence is CASSLVGGADGYTF. CDR3 DNA: TGTGCCAGCAGCTTAGTGGGAGGGGCGGATGGCTACACCTTC.

This clone showed up just once. The V and J genes are TRBV7-9 and TRBJ2-2; D perhaps matches TRBD1 (6 bases). V was clipped by 5 bases and J by 7 bases, with 17 bases between them. Germline-derived CDR1 and CDR2 are SEHNR and FQNEAQ (reference sequence). The CDR3 extends over 15 amino acids. Here the CDR3 reads CASSPPGTWYGELFF. CDR3 in DNA: TGTGCCAGCAGCCCGCCCGGGACATGGTACGGGGAGCTGTTTTTT.

This chain's CDR3 is CASSFSYRNNEQFF. The DNA of the CDR3 is TGTGCCAGCAGCTTTTCCTACAGAAACAATGAGCAGTTCTTC. J is TRBJ2-1 and V is TRBV7-6; D gene unclear. The germline V gene has CDR1 SGHVS and CDR2 FNYEAQ. V dropped 3 bases and J dropped 5 bases, with 11 bases sitting between them. The CDR3 extends over 14 amino acids.

The chain has TRBV11-2 and TRBJ2-7; TRBD2 matches 12 bases. With V trimmed by 5 bases and J by 4 bases, 3 bases remained unmatched. The length of the CDR3 is 14 residues. Germline CDR1 and CDR2: SGHAT and FQNNGV. For the CDR3, the DNA is TGTGCCAGCAGCCCGACTAGCGGGGGATACGAGCAGTACTTC. It is translated as CASSPTSGGYEQYF.

The rearrangement links TRBV5-6 to TRBJ1-6; D is ambiguous. The CDR3 runs 18 residues. V lost 4 bases and J lost 14, with 31 bases in between. Germline V gene lookup returns CDR1 SGHDT and CDR2 YYEEEE. The CDR3 DNA follows: TGTGCCAGCAGCACTTATGGGGTAGTATTAGTAGCGGACGGTTCCCTCCACTTT. It encodes CASSTYGVVLVADGSLHF.

J is TRBJ1-4 and V is TRBV6-4, with D maybe TRBD1 (5 bases). The germline V gene has CDR1 MRHNA and CDR2 SNTAGT. CDR3 length equals 16 residues. With 0 bases removed from V and 3 bases from J, the gap between germline ends came to 11 bases. CDR3 nucleotide sequence: TGTGCCAGCAGTGACTCTCAAGGGGCCCCTAATGAAAAACTGTTTTTT. It is translated as CASSDSQGAPNEKLFF.

CDR3 nucleotides: TGTGCCAGCAGTTTTAGGACCCTTAACCTTAACACTGAAGCTTTCTTT. This translates into CASSFRTLNLNTEAFF. V is TRBV6-5 and J is TRBJ1-1; no clear D gene. The germline V gene encodes CDR1 MNHEY and CDR2 SVGAGI. There are 16 residues in the CDR3. Between the trimmed V and J ends, which lost 4 bases and 2 bases, there was a span of 17 bases.

The rearrangement uses TRBV4-3 and TRBJ1-4; D call uncertain. CDR1 LGHNA and CDR2 YSLEER come from the germline V gene. V shed 1 base and J shed 8 bases, with 14 bases lying between them. The CDR3 runs to 15 residues. The CDR3 protein is CASSQGPGSGEKLFF. Here the CDR3 DNA reads TGCGCCAGCAGCCAAGGACCGGGGTCCGGGGAAAAACTGTTTTTT.

This rearrangement joins TRBV19 to TRBJ1-1; D is unclear. V lost 4 bases, J lost 8 bases, and 17 bases lay in between. This CDR3 spans 14 amino acids. Per the germline V gene, CDR1 is LNHDA and CDR2 is SQIVND (reference sequence). The CDR3 region is CASSTPLDPPEAFF. CDR3 DNA: TGTGCCAGTAGTACCCCCTTAGACCCGCCGGAAGCTTTCTTT.

V gene TRBV5-1 combines with J gene TRBJ1-1; D is perhaps TRBD1 (6 bases). V lost 5 bases to trimming and J lost 12 bases, with 14 bases between them. Germline CDR1 and CDR2: SGHRS and YFSETQ. The CDR3 sequence is 11 residues long. The CDR3 DNA reads as TGCGCCAGCAGGGACAGCGGGGTAACTTTCTTT. Translated: CASRDSGVTFF.

V and J are TRBV5-1 and TRBJ2-1; no definite D call. V lost 7 bases and J lost 2, with 7 bases in between. The length of the CDR3 is 12 residues. CDR1 and CDR2 (germline): SGHRS, YFSETQ. The CDR3 loop is CASHEAYNEQFF. The CDR3, as DNA: TGCGCCAGCCACGAAGCCTACAATGAGCAGTTCTTC.

This clone came up once. V is TRBV19 and J is TRBJ1-2; no firm D call. Germline V gene sequence: CDR1 LNHDA, CDR2 SQIVND (reference sequence). V lost 3 bases to trimming and J lost 2 bases, with 7 bases between them. The CDR3 sequence is 13 residues long. CDR3 nucleotide sequence: TGTGCCAGTAGTATCCCGGGGAACTATGGCTACACCTTC. The encoded protein is CASSIPGNYGYTF.

The V call is TRBV6-5, the J call TRBJ1-2; D call uncertain. V was cut by 2 bases and J by 8 bases, with 12 bases left in between. CDR3 length equals 13 residues. Germline V gene lookup returns CDR1 MNHEY and CDR2 SVGAGI. The CDR3 coding sequence is TGTGCCAGCAGTTACATGGCTCCCTACGGCTACACCTTC. It encodes CASSYMAPYGYTF.

The genes are TRBV4-3 and TRBJ1-1; D uncertain. This CDR3 is built from 11 residues. Germline CDR1 is LGHNA and CDR2 is YSLEER. V gave up 1 base and J gave up 10 bases, with 7 bases separating them. The CDR3 nucleotides read TGCGCCAGCAGCCAAGGGGGAGTAGCTTTCTTT. Translating it yields CASSQGGVAFF.

This chain uses TRBV11-2 with TRBJ1-6; D remains ambiguous. Trimming stripped 3 bases from V and 7 bases from J, with 10 bases between. In germline, CDR1 is SGHAT, CDR2 FQNNGV. The CDR3 spans 14 residues. CDR3 protein: CASSFQVSNSPLHF. In nucleotides, the CDR3 is TGTGCCAGCAGCTTTCAGGTTTCAAATTCACCCCTCCACTTT.

The chain carries TRBV6-6 and TRBJ1-1; 7 nucleotides agree with TRBD1. Losses at the gene ends were 8 bases for V and 1 base for J; bases not matched to a gene: 4. Germline V gives CDR1 MNHNY, CDR2 SVGAGI (reference sequence). The CDR3 runs 13 residues. CDR3 bases: TGTGCCAGCGACAGGACAGGGAACACTGAAGCTTTCTTT. This sequence encodes CASDRTGNTEAFF.

The chain is built from TRBV7-2 and TRBJ1-2; TRBD1 matches 7 bases. The CDR3 spans 16 residues. After removal of 5 bases from V and 1 base from J, the junction contained 10 bases not matched to a gene. Germline CDR1 and CDR2: SGHTA and FQGNSA. The CDR3 reads CASSLQGVSLNYGYTF. The CDR3, as DNA: TGTGCCAGCAGCCTCCAGGGGGTCTCCCTTAACTATGGCTACACCTTC.

This clone was counted only a few times. V is TRBV5-1 and J is TRBJ2-6; TRBD2 matches 12 bases. The J segment lost 2 bases and the V segment lost 4 bases, leaving 7 bases of the junction unmatched. This CDR3 contains 18 residues. The germline gives CDR1 SGHRS, CDR2 YFSETQ. In nucleotides, the CDR3 is TGCGCCAGCAGCCTAACGACTAGCGGGGGAGCTGGGGCCAACGTCCTGACTTTC. This encodes CASSLTTSGGAGANVLTF. Full variable domain (outside the CDR3, taken from reference TRBV5-1 and TRBJ2-6): KAGVTQTPRYLIKTRGQQVTLSCSPISGHRSVSWYQQTPGQGLQFLFEYFSETQRNKGNFPGRFSGRQFSNSRSEMNVSTLELGDSALYLCASSLTTSGGAGANVLTFGAGSRLTVL.

The gene calls are TRBV5-1 and TRBJ1-5; D gene uncertain. The CDR3 contains 15 residues. Between the trimmed V and J ends, which lost 2 bases and 0 bases, there was a span of 9 bases. CDR1 SGHRS and CDR2 YFSETQ come from the germline V gene. CDR3: CASSLGSNSNQPQHF. The CDR3 region has the DNA TGCGCCAGCAGCTTAGGAAGCAATAGCAATCAGCCCCAGCATTTT.

The J gene is TRBJ2-3, the V gene TRBV14; D perhaps matches TRBD2 (6 bases). The V and J ends lost 1 base and 4 bases respectively, with 12 bases between them. This CDR3 has 15 amino acids. Looked up from germline, CDR1 is SGHDN and CDR2 is FVKESK. For the CDR3, the DNA is TGTGCCAGCAGCCAAGGAAGCGGGTTGTCAGATACGCAGTATTTT. Its protein is CASSQGSGLSDTQYF.

The CDR3 sequence is CASSPDRLNSPLHF. DNA for the CDR3: TGTGCCAGCTCACCGGACAGGTTGAATTCACCCCTCCACTTT. This chain links TRBV18 with TRBJ1-6, with TRBD1 matching over 7 bases. The CDR3 covers 14 residues. V lost 3 bases and J lost 7; bases outside the gene matches: 3. Germline V gene data show CDR1 as KGHSH and CDR2 as LQKENI.

The chain carries TRBV10-3 and TRBJ1-2, with TRBD1 matching over 12 bases. Germline V CDR1 and CDR2: ENHRY, SYGVKD. V was clipped by 6 bases and J by 7 bases; unmatched bases: 12. The CDR3 has 16 residues. CDR3 residues: CAIRSQVGTGGGGYTF. DNA of the CDR3: TGTGCCATCAGATCCCAAGTAGGGACAGGGGGCGGTGGCTACACCTTC.

The V call is TRBV29-1, the J call TRBJ1-2; D is unclear. Germline V gives CDR1 SQVTM, CDR2 ANQGSEA. The CDR3 is made up of 14 amino acids. Deletions cut 3 bases from V and 2 bases from J, with 13 bases between. The CDR3 protein is CSVDFPMTNYGYTF. The DNA for the CDR3 is TGCAGCGTTGATTTTCCCATGACAAACTATGGCTACACCTTC.

The V and J genes are TRBV5-1 and TRBJ1-4, with TRBD1 as a possible D gene (5 bases). Between the trimmed V and J ends, which lost 8 bases and 5 bases, there was a span of 16 bases. There are 14 residues in the CDR3. Germline lookup yields CDR1 SGHRS and CDR2 YFSETQ. The CDR3, as DNA: TGCGCCAGTAAAACAGGAAGCCCGAATGAAAAACTGTTTTTT. Its protein is CASKTGSPNEKLFF.